What follows are 16 T cell receptor beta chains derived from one specimen sequenced in a study of CD8 T cells in ankylosing spondylitis. Study results and limitations: A motif of under ten highly homologous TCR beta variants was seen as apparently characteristic of ankylosing spondylitis blood.

The antigens of these receptors remain unknown. From the 5' RACE reads, TCRdb called clonotypes with MiXCR, one entry per CDR3 protein. The data contain some 130,000 distinct CDR3 sequences, about 15% of them singletons. The sample comprised blood, either unsorted or a sorted T cell fraction (not recorded which). The receptors originated from a male donor with ankylosing spondylitis.

The chain is built from TRBV24-1 and TRBJ2-3; unclear D gene. Trimming took 5 bases from V and 3 from J, leaving 11 bases between them. Germline CDR1 and CDR2: KGHDR and SFDVKD. The CDR3 consists of 14 residues. CDR3 sequence: CATSGGLGTDTQYF. DNA for the CDR3: TGTGCCACCAGTGGTGGTCTCGGTACAGATACGCAGTATTTT.

Only a few counts were recorded for this clonotype. V usage is TRBV20-1 and J usage is TRBJ2-7, with D possibly being TRBD1 (5 bases). Looked up from germline, CDR1 is DFQATT and CDR2 is SNEGSKA (reference sequence). V dropped 6 bases and J dropped 3 bases, with 18 bases sitting between them. The CDR3 sequence is 14 residues long. CDR3 bases: TGCAGTGCGCGAACTCCGACAGAGTTCTACGAGCAGTACTTC. This sequence encodes CSARTPTEFYEQYF.

The chain couples TRBV7-8 to TRBJ2-1; 13 bases are shared with TRBD2. This CDR3 is 17 amino acids long. Per germline, CDR1 SGHVS and CDR2 FQNEAQ. Trimming removed 4 bases from V and 10 bases from J; junction bases left unmatched: 13. This CDR3 reads CASSSPFGLAGVNEQFF. The CDR3, as DNA: TGTGCCAGCAGCTCCCCATTCGGACTAGCGGGAGTTAACGAGCAGTTCTTC.

The chain has TRBV27 and TRBJ2-5, with D maybe TRBD2 (5 bases). Between the trimmed V and J ends, which lost 8 bases and 5 bases, there was a span of 27 bases. The germline CDR1 and CDR2 sequences are MNHEY and SMNVEV (reference sequence). The CDR3 sequence is 17 residues long. As DNA, the CDR3 is TGTGCCAGCCCGAAATTTACAACCCAGGACCGGAGGGAGACCCAGTACTTC. This translates into CASPKFTTQDRRETQYF.

This clonotype was found a few times. V and J are TRBV29-1 and TRBJ2-7; D not resolved. V lost 7 bases, J lost 6 bases, and 25 bases lay in between. Germline V lookup: CDR1 SQVTM, CDR2 ANQGSEA. The CDR3 is 15 amino acids. The CDR3 DNA reads as TGCAGCGAGGCGCCGGACCTTTCCCTGGGATGCGAGCAGTACTTC. Translation gives CSEAPDLSLGCEQYF.

This clonotype was seen more than once but under ten times. This chain joins TRBV28 and TRBJ2-1; TRBD2 might be the D (6 bases). This CDR3 has 15 residues. Germline CDR1 MDHEN, CDR2 SYDVKM. V was trimmed by 2 bases and J by 2 bases, leaving 10 bases between them. The CDR3 bases are TGTGCCAGCAGTTTACTAGCGAGCACCTACAATGAGCAGTTCTTC. Translated, it gives CASSLLASTYNEQFF.

The chain joins TRBV9 to TRBJ2-7; D may match TRBD1 or TRBD2 (5 bases each). V was clipped by 3 bases and J by 7 bases, with 20 bases between them. The CDR3 spans 15 residues. Germline V CDR1 and CDR2: SGDLS, YYNGEE. This chain's CDR3 is CASSGVSTGTGEQYF. The CDR3 DNA follows: TGTGCCAGCAGCGGCGTGTCCACAGGCACGGGGGAGCAGTACTTC.

V usage is TRBV7-9 and J usage is TRBJ1-4, with a possible D match to TRBD1 (6 bases). V dropped 5 bases and J dropped 0 bases, with 10 bases sitting between them. The CDR3 is 15 residues long. Germline V gene data show CDR1 as SEHNR and CDR2 as FQNEAQ (reference sequence). CDR3 protein: CASSLGDTTNEKLFF. CDR3 in DNA: TGTGCCAGCAGCCTAGGGGACACAACTAATGAAAAACTGTTTTTT.

This chain links TRBV15 with TRBJ2-3; D might be TRBD1 (5 bases). The CDR3 has 14 amino acids. V was cut by 5 bases and J by 0 bases, with 9 bases left in between. Germline V gene data show CDR1 as LNHNV and CDR2 as YYDKDF (reference sequence). CDR3 amino acids: CATSPDTSTDTQYF. As DNA, the CDR3 is TGTGCCACCAGCCCGGACACGAGCACAGATACGCAGTATTTT. The whole variable domain, filled in from reference TRBV15 and TRBJ2-3, reads DAMVIQNPRYQVTQFGKPVTLSCSQTLNHNVMYWYQQKSSQAPKLLFHYYDKDFNNEADTPDNFQSRRPNTSFCFLDIRSPGLGDTAMYLCATSPDTSTDTQYFGPGTRLTVL.

The table lists this clonotype with many counts. The chain employs TRBV2 and TRBJ2-1; 7 bases are shared with TRBD1. Germline CDR1 reads SNHLY; CDR2 reads FYNNEI. Unmatched junction bases numbered 9, after V lost 7 bases and J lost 0 bases. The CDR3 totals 16 residues. CDR3 loop: CASTDRDPYSYNEQFF. In DNA form, the CDR3 reads TGTGCCAGCACCGACAGGGACCCATACTCCTACAATGAGCAGTTCTTC.

This clonotype was counted a few times. The chain has TRBV6-2 or TRBV6-3 and TRBJ2-2; no clear D gene. Trimming took 7 bases from V and 1 from J, leaving 10 bases between them. The germline gives CDR1 MNHEY, CDR2 SVGEGT. The CDR3 has 14 residues. CDR3 DNA sequence: TGTGCCAGCACCCCGGTGGGGAACACCGGGGAGCTGTTTTTT. It translates to CASTPVGNTGELFF.

This clonotype has a handful of counts. The chain carries TRBV21-1 and TRBJ2-1; TRBD1 was called by the table and not checked on the DNA. TRBV21-1 is a pseudogene locus. This CDR3 contains 15 residues. The CDR3 region is CASSKNSQTGKEQFF. The CDR3 DNA reads as TGTGCTAGCAGCAAAAATTCTCAGACAGGGAAGGAGCAGTTCTTC.

V gene TRBV28 combines with J gene TRBJ1-2; D is uncertain. This CDR3 has 14 residues. Germline V gene data show CDR1 as MDHEN and CDR2 as SYDVKM. Trimming removed 6 bases at V and 8 bases at J, with 19 bases between. CDR3 sequence reads: CASSLLLKADGYTF. Here the CDR3 DNA reads TGTGCCAGCAGCCTCCTATTGAAGGCTGACGGCTACACCTTC.

The chain combines TRBV12-3 or TRBV12-4 with TRBJ2-1; D uncertain. The CDR3 is made up of 12 amino acids. Trimming removed 3 bases from V and 5 bases from J, with 5 bases in between. CDR3 sequence reads: CASSFLNNEQFF. The CDR3, as DNA: TGTGCCAGCAGTTTCCTAAACAATGAGCAGTTCTTC.

This chain uses TRBV28 with TRBJ2-1; 11 bases map to TRBD1. The CDR3 contains 15 residues. V was clipped by 5 bases and J by 3 bases; unmatched bases: 3. Per the germline V gene, CDR1 is MDHEN and CDR2 is SYDVKM. The CDR3 region is CASSGQGAYYNEQFF. The CDR3 region has the DNA TGTGCCAGCAGTGGACAGGGGGCTTACTACAATGAGCAGTTCTTC. Based on the CDR3 plus reference TRBV28 and TRBJ2-1, the full variable domain is DVKVTQSSRYLVKRTGEKVFLECVQDMDHENMFWYRQDPGLGLRLIYFSYDVKMKEKGDIPEGYSVSREKKERFSLILESASTNQTSMYLCASSGQGAYYNEQFFGPGTRLTVL.

The CDR3 DNA reads TGTGCCAGCAGCTCCGAGGGACGGGGACTAGCGGGGAATGAGCAGTTCTTC. Its translation is CASSSEGRGLAGNEQFF. J is TRBJ2-1 and V is TRBV9; 13 bases map to TRBD2. The CDR3 runs to 17 residues. The V segment lost 4 bases and the J segment 7 bases; nucleotides outside the gene matches: 11. CDR1 SGDLS and CDR2 YYNGEE come from the germline V gene.